These 7 T cell receptor beta chains were sequenced from one sample in a study of chemoradiotherapy in HPV16-positive cancers. Sequencing used immunoSEQ multiplex PCR; TCRdb keeps in-frame clones, though not all of them. Of about 68,000 clones listed, 85% to 90% are singletons. This material consisted of blood, taken from a patient who underwent chemoradiotherapy. These receptors came from a human donor with HPV-associated anogenital cancer.

The chain has TRBV19 and TRBJ1-1; D call uncertain. Germline V gene data show CDR1 as LNHDA and CDR2 as SQIVND (reference sequence). The length of the CDR3 is 16 residues. The V and J ends lost 1 base and 5 bases respectively, with 17 bases between them. In nucleotides, the CDR3 is TGTGCCAGTAGTATAGGACTCGGCTCCCGGAGGACTGAAGCTTTCTTT. Encoded protein: CASSIGLGSRRTEAFF.

This clone was detected once. The chain carries TRBV4-1 and TRBJ2-3; 15 nucleotides agree with TRBD2. From germline, CDR1 is MGHRA and CDR2 YSYEKL. CDR3 length: 16 residues. V trimming: 2 bases; J trimming: 6 bases; junction bases outside the gene matches: 3. The CDR3 spells CASSQPGLAGGDTQYF. CDR3 DNA sequence: TGCGCCAGCAGCCAACCCGGACTAGCGGGAGGGGATACGCAGTATTTT.

V and J are TRBV7-9 and TRBJ1-4, with D hard to call. Looked up from germline, CDR1 is SEHNR and CDR2 is FQNEAQ (reference sequence). V was clipped by 5 bases and J by 0 bases, with 13 bases between them. The CDR3 is 16 amino acids. CDR3 in DNA: TGTGCCAGCAGCCCGCGGGAGGCCCCAACTAATGAAAAACTGTTTTTT. Translated, it gives CASSPREAPTNEKLFF.

V gene TRBV10-2 combines with J gene TRBJ2-7; possibly TRBD1 for D (6 bases). This CDR3 is 14 amino acids long. The V gene's germline CDR1 is WSHSY and CDR2 SAAADI. V shed 1 base and J shed 2 bases, with 9 bases lying between them. CDR3 sequence: CASSELQGPYEQYF. The CDR3 nucleotides read TGCGCCAGCAGTGAGTTACAGGGTCCCTACGAGCAGTACTTC.

Only a few counts were recorded for this clone. The rearrangement uses TRBV7-9 and TRBJ2-7, with D unclear. The germline V and J ends were trimmed by 5 bases and 3 bases, with 17 bases remaining between them. From germline, CDR1 is SEHNR and CDR2 FQNEAQ (reference sequence). CDR3 length: 15 residues. CDR3 in amino acids: CASSATTAPLYEQYF. CDR3 nucleotide sequence: TGTGCCAGCAGCGCCACGACGGCGCCTCTCTACGAGCAGTACTTC.

The rearrangement uses TRBV6-4 and TRBJ1-5; no clear D. Trimming cost V 6 bases and J 7 bases, with 13 bases left between them. Germline CDR1 is MRHNA and CDR2 is SNTAGT. The CDR3 loop spans 13 amino acids. CDR3 in DNA: TGTGCCAGCAGCACGGAGGCGGGGCAGCCCCAGCATTTT. The encoded protein is CASSTEAGQPQHF.

This clone appeared once. This rearrangement joins TRBV4-1 to TRBJ2-4, with D perhaps matching TRBD2 (5 bases). The CDR3 runs 14 residues. From germline, CDR1 is MGHRA and CDR2 YSYEKL. V was clipped by 1 base and J by 6 bases, with 10 bases between them. The CDR3 is CASSQVDWPNIQYF. As DNA, the CDR3 is TGCGCCAGCAGCCAAGTGGACTGGCCAAACATTCAGTACTTC.